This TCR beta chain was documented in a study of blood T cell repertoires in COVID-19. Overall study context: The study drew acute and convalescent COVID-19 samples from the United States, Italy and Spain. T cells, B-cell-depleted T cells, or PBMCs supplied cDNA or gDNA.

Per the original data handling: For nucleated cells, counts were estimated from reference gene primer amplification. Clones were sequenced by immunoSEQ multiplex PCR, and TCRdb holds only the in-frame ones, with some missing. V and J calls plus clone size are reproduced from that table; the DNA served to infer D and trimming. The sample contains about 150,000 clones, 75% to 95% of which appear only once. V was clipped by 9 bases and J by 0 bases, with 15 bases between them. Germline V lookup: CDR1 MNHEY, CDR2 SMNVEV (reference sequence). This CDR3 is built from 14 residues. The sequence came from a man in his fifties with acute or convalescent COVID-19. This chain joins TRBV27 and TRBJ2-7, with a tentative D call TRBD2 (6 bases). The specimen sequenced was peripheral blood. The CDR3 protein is CASGAGRPSYEQYF. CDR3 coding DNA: TGTGCCAGTGGAGCGGGCCGGCCCTCCTACGAGCAGTACTTC.